This passage covers 19 T cell receptor beta chains from one sample sequenced in a study of radiotherapy plus CTLA-4 blockade in lung cancer. Data came from immunoSEQ multiplex PCR; TCRdb stores just in-frame clones and leaves some out. The repertoire holds tens of thousands of clones, with around four fifths as singletons. Specimen: peripheral blood, collected from a patient treated with radiotherapy plus ipilimumab. All receptors come from a human donor with non-small cell lung cancer whose response to radiotherapy plus ipilimumab could not be evaluated.

CDR3: CASSSPGRMNEQFF. Written as DNA, the CDR3 is TGTGCCAGCAGTTCCCCGGGGAGGATGAATGAGCAGTTCTTC. The chain has TRBV28 and TRBJ2-1, with D perhaps matching TRBD2 (6 bases). V dropped 4 bases and J dropped 7 bases, with 14 bases sitting between them. Germline V gene sequence: CDR1 MDHEN, CDR2 SYDVKM. The CDR3 extends over 14 amino acids.

This chain joins TRBV7-9 and TRBJ1-4; TRBD1 might be the D (5 bases). The CDR3 extends over 14 amino acids. Germline assignment: CDR1 SEHNR and CDR2 FQNEAQ (reference sequence). Trimming pared 4 bases from V and 8 bases from J, leaving 14 bases between. As DNA, the CDR3 is TGTGCCAGCAGCTCTCAGGGTCTTCGCGAAAAACTGTTTTTT. Translated, it gives CASSSQGLREKLFF.

The gene calls are TRBV6-5 and TRBJ1-1; D is possibly TRBD1 (6 bases). Trimming shortened V by 5 bases and J by 1 base, and 8 bases separated the two germline ends. CDR1 and CDR2 (germline): MNHEY, SVGAGI. The CDR3 spans 13 residues. CDR3 in amino acids: CASSRQENTEAFF. The CDR3 DNA is TGTGCCAGCAGTCGACAGGAGAACACTGAAGCTTTCTTT.

The V gene is TRBV28, the J gene TRBJ1-4, with D possibly TRBD1 on 5 matching bases. This CDR3 is 14 amino acids long. The germline V gene has CDR1 MDHEN and CDR2 SYDVKM. Deletions cut 6 bases from V and 7 bases from J, with 15 bases between. The DNA of the CDR3 is TGTGCCAGCAGGACGGGAGGGGCCGGTGAAAAACTGTTTTTT. Its protein is CASRTGGAGEKLFF.

The rearrangement links TRBV11-2 to TRBJ1-5; the D is unclear. The length of the CDR3 is 13 residues. Looked up from germline, CDR1 is SGHAT and CDR2 is FQNNGV. The V and J ends lost 1 base and 5 bases respectively, with 6 bases between them. In nucleotides, the CDR3 is TGTGCCAGCAGCTTAGCTCTCGATCAGCCCCAGCATTTT. Translation: CASSLALDQPQHF.

This clone was seen only a few times. The chain is built from TRBV19 and TRBJ2-1; a weak D match, TRBD2 (6 bases). The V and J ends lost 3 bases and 7 bases respectively, with 13 bases between them. Germline CDR1 LNHDA, CDR2 SQIVND (reference sequence). The CDR3 consists of 14 residues. This CDR3 is CASSIRESRNEQFF. DNA for the CDR3: TGTGCCAGTAGTATCCGGGAGTCAAGGAATGAGCAGTTCTTC.

The chain links TRBV21-1 to TRBJ1-2. TRBV21-1 represents a pseudogene. The CDR3 spans 16 residues. CDR3 coding DNA: TGTGCCAGCAGCGCCCGGGACCCTAGCGGGACCTATGGCTACACCTTC. Translation: CASSARDPSGTYGYTF.

The chain couples TRBV20-1 to TRBJ1-2, with D unclear. Trimming removed 6 bases at V and 10 bases at J, with 15 bases between. The CDR3 consists of 11 residues. Germline lookup yields CDR1 DFQATT and CDR2 SNEGSKA (reference sequence). The DNA of the CDR3 is TGCAGTGCCGTGAGATCGGGGTCCTACACCTTC. Its protein product is CSAVRSGSYTF.

This chain links TRBV2 with TRBJ2-2; D is perhaps TRBD1 (6 bases). Deletions cut 2 bases from V and 6 bases from J, with 13 bases between. The germline CDR1 and CDR2 sequences are SNHLY and FYNNEI. This CDR3 has 15 amino acids. CDR3 sequence reads: CASSELAGDPGELFF. CDR3 sequence (DNA): TGTGCCAGCAGTGAATTGGCAGGGGATCCCGGGGAGCTGTTTTTT.

In its sample, this clone was seen a few times. The chain employs TRBV7-2 and TRBJ2-3; possible D gene TRBD2, 6 bases. In germline, CDR1 is SGHTA, CDR2 FQGNSA. The germline V and J ends were trimmed by 1 base and 4 bases, with 21 bases remaining between them. The CDR3 has 18 residues. CDR3 amino acids: CASSLDPSPGERSDTQYF. The CDR3 DNA sequence: TGTGCCAGCAGCTTAGACCCCTCTCCGGGGGAACGTTCAGATACGCAGTATTTT.

V is TRBV7-3 and J is TRBJ2-3, with 9 positions matching TRBD2. From germline, CDR1 is SGHTA and CDR2 FQGTGA. V trimming: 5 bases; J trimming: 0 bases; junction bases outside the gene matches: 6. The CDR3 contains 16 residues. DNA for the CDR3: TGTGCCAGCAGCGTCAGACTAGCGGAGAGCACAGATACGCAGTATTTT. Residues: CASSVRLAESTDTQYF.

The rearrangement joins TRBV7-3 to TRBJ2-1; TRBD2 matches 8 bases. The ends lost 1 base at V and 4 bases at J; junction bases unmatched: 9. Germline V gives CDR1 SGHTA, CDR2 FQGTGA. The CDR3 totals 17 residues. The DNA for the CDR3 is TGTGCCAGCAGCTTAATTTCGGCGGGAGGCCCTTACAATGAGCAGTTCTTC. This encodes CASSLISAGGPYNEQFF.

This chain connects TRBV6-5 to TRBJ2-1; 8 nucleotides match TRBD2. Germline-derived CDR1 and CDR2 are MNHEY and SVGAGI. V was pared by 0 bases and J by 8 bases, with 6 bases of the junction left unmatched. The CDR3 contains 15 residues. The CDR3 loop is CASSYSSGRVDEQFF. The CDR3 DNA is TGTGCCAGCAGTTACTCATCCGGGAGGGTCGATGAGCAGTTCTTC.

The chain is built from TRBV7-2 and TRBJ2-3; D gene unclear. Trimming took off 1 base at V and 3 bases at J, with 5 bases between the two ends. The CDR3 is 13 amino acids. Germline V lookup: CDR1 SGHTA, CDR2 FQGNSA. The DNA for the CDR3 is TGTGCCAGCAGCTTAGAGCCAACAGATACGCAGTATTTT. Translating gives CASSLEPTDTQYF. The variable domain in full, completed from reference TRBV7-2 and TRBJ2-3, reads GAGVSQSPSNKVTEKGKDVELRCDPISGHTALYWYRQSLGQGLEFLIYFQGNSAPDKSGLPSDRFSAERTGGSVSTLTIQRTQQEDSAVYLCASSLEPTDTQYFGPGTRLTVL.

The gene calls are TRBV28 and TRBJ2-7; D unresolved. This CDR3 is 15 amino acids long. Germline V gives CDR1 MDHEN, CDR2 SYDVKM. Between the trimmed V and J ends, which lost 4 bases and 0 bases, there was a span of 13 bases. CDR3 loop: CASSSPGFSSYEQYF. CDR3 DNA sequence: TGTGCCAGCAGTTCCCCAGGCTTCAGCTCCTACGAGCAGTACTTC.

The rearrangement joins TRBV6-1 to TRBJ2-7, with D tentatively TRBD1 (5 bases). The length of the CDR3 is 16 residues. Trimming pared 1 base from V and 3 bases from J, leaving 16 bases between. CDR1 MNHNS and CDR2 SASEGT come from the germline V gene. The CDR3 DNA follows: TGTGCCAGCAGTGAAGTCTATAATGACAGAAACTACGAGCAGTACTTC. It is translated as CASSEVYNDRNYEQYF.

A few counts support this clone. The V gene is TRBV19, the J gene TRBJ2-7; TRBD1 might be the D (5 bases). This CDR3 comprises 13 residues. V was clipped by 2 bases and J by 4 bases, with 9 bases between them. Germline V lookup: CDR1 LNHDA, CDR2 SQIVND (reference sequence). Here the CDR3 reads CASSINRHYEQYF. The CDR3 coding sequence is TGTGCCAGTAGTATAAACAGGCATTACGAGCAGTACTTC.

The chain combines TRBV7-2 with TRBJ2-2; the match to TRBD1 covers 8 bases. This CDR3 is 15 amino acids long. Losses at the gene ends were 3 bases for V and 1 base for J; bases not matched to a gene: 1. Germline CDR1 is SGHTA and CDR2 is FQGNSA. This CDR3 reads CASSFGTGNTGELFF. CDR3 in DNA: TGTGCCAGCAGCTTCGGGACAGGGAACACCGGGGAGCTGTTTTTT.

V usage is TRBV4-3 and J usage is TRBJ1-2; 7 bases line up with TRBD1. Germline lookup yields CDR1 LGHNA and CDR2 YSLEER. V lost 1 base to trimming and J lost 0 bases; unmatched junction nucleotides: 11. The CDR3 runs 18 residues. The CDR3 coding sequence is TGCGCCAGCAGCCAAGTGGCGGGGGGAGACAGGGCTAACTATGGCTACACCTTC. It is translated as CASSQVAGGDRANYGYTF.